A single sample gave rise to the 17 T cell receptor beta chains below, sequenced in a study of T cells in women clearing cervical HPV infection. Clones were sequenced by immunoSEQ multiplex PCR, and TCRdb holds only the in-frame ones, with some missing. This specimen shows tens of thousands of clones; the ten leading clones hold 0.95% to 1.5%. Sequencing used blood buffy coat. The receptor source for this set is a woman aged 18-70 years with a cervical HPV16 infection that either progressed to CIN3+ or cleared (not recorded which).

A word on this clone: With the read ending 3 residues before the CDR3 end, the germline J gene is used to fill in that end. The chain couples TRBV20-1 to TRBJ2-5; D may be TRBD1 (5 bases). V lost 3 bases and J lost 2, with 10 bases in between. The CDR3 runs to 13 residues. Germline loops: CDR1 DFQATT, CDR2 SNEGSKA (reference sequence). CDR3 DNA (partial): TGCAGTGCTAGTATGGGGCGTCAAGAGACC. Residues: CSASMGRQET. The entire CDR3 sequence reads CSASMGRQETQYF.

A note on this clone: The CDR3 end lies 3 residues beyond the end of the read and is filled in from the germline J gene. V gene TRBV6-1 combines with J gene TRBJ1-2; no clear D gene. Germline V gives CDR1 MNHNS, CDR2 SASEGT. The CDR3 extends over 13 amino acids. V was clipped by 4 bases and J by 7 bases, with 13 bases between them. CDR3 sequence reads: CASSVERALGYTF. The DNA read from the CDR3 is TGTGCCAGCAGTGTGGAGAGGGCGCTTGGC.

A note on this clone: The CDR3 is cut off 3 residues early in the read; its end comes from the germline J gene. This chain links TRBV7-3 with TRBJ1-1; D perhaps matches TRBD1 (6 bases). From germline, CDR1 is SGHTA and CDR2 FQGTGA. Trimming stripped 4 bases from V and 3 bases from J, with 12 bases between. The CDR3 is made up of 14 amino acids. The chain's CDR3 is CASSSTGPDTEAFF. The covered CDR3 bases are TGTGCCAGCAGCTCTACAGGGCCCGACACTGAA.

A note on this clone: With the read ending 3 residues before the CDR3 end, the germline J gene is used to fill in that end. V is TRBV5-4 and J is TRBJ1-5; D is perhaps TRBD1 (6 bases). Germline V gene data show CDR1 as SGHNT and CDR2 as YYREEE (reference sequence). The V end was cut by 3 bases, the J end by 2 bases, with 15 bases between. This CDR3 has 16 amino acids. The CDR3 DNA, read in part, is TGTGCCAGCAGCTATGGGGGCCCCTGGGGCAATCAGCCC. Protein: CASSYGGPWGNQP. The whole CDR3 sequence is CASSYGGPWGNQPQHF.

A remark on this clone: Read coverage stops 3 residues before the CDR3 terminus; the germline J gene supplies the remainder. The sample contains more than one DNA sequence encoding this CDR3. The rearrangement joins TRBV18 to TRBJ2-7; 10 bases are a match to TRBD2. J gave up 6 bases and V 3 bases, and 14 bases lay outside the gene matches. Germline assignment: CDR1 KGHSH and CDR2 LQKENI. CDR3 size: 17 residues. The CDR3 loop is CASSPPLSLAGTFEQYF. The sequenced part of the CDR3 DNA is TGTGCCAGCTCACCCCCCCTCTCACTAGCGGGGACATTCGAG.

With respect to this clone: The read falls 3 residues short of the CDR3 end, and the missing part is taken from the germline J gene. This chain links TRBV20-1 with TRBJ2-7, with TRBD2 identical over 9 bases. The V segment lost 3 bases and the J segment 3 bases; nucleotides outside the gene matches: 12. Germline CDR1 reads DFQATT; CDR2 reads SNEGSKA (reference sequence). The CDR3 has 16 residues. The CDR3 is CSARAPLRLAVYEQYF. The covered CDR3 bases are TGCAGTGCTAGGGCTCCGTTGCGACTAGCGGTCTACGAG.

In the case of this clone: The read terminates 3 residues before the CDR3 end, so the remaining end is supplied by the germline J gene. The V call is TRBV7-9, the J call TRBJ1-5; D is unresolved. The germline CDR1 and CDR2 sequences are SEHNR and FQNEAQ (reference sequence). The CDR3 is 14 amino acids. V gave up 4 bases and J gave up 4 bases, with 11 bases separating them. CDR3 bases read: TGTGCCAGCAGCTCCCAGACCGGGAATCAGCCC. It specifies CASSSQTGNQP. The whole CDR3 is CASSSQTGNQPQHF.

Comment on this clone: Relative to the germline gene, one junction end is altered; a read error may explain this. The CDR3 end falls 3 residues outside the read, so it is completed with the germline J gene. Different DNA sequences within this sample yield the same CDR3. This rearrangement joins TRBV30 to TRBJ1-3; a possible D gene is TRBD1 (5 bases). Germline V gene lookup returns CDR1 GTSNPN and CDR2 SVGIG (reference sequence). The CDR3 consists of 12 residues. CDR3 sequence reads: CAYQGSGNTIYF. The sequenced CDR3 bases are TGTGCCTATCAGGGATCTGGAAACACA. Full variable domain (remainder filled in from reference TRBV30 and TRBJ1-3): SQTIHQWPATLVQPVGSPLSLECTVEGTSNPNLYWYRQAAGRGLQLLFYSVGIGQISSEVPQNLSASRPQDRQFILSSKKLLLSDSGFYLCAYQGSGNTIYFGEGSWLTVV.

On this clone: The read halts 3 residues ahead of the CDR3 end, with the missing end drawn from the germline J gene. The V gene is TRBV19, the J gene TRBJ1-2; D ambiguous. CDR1 is LNHDA and CDR2 is SQIVND in the germline V gene (reference sequence). The CDR3 is made up of 15 amino acids. CDR3 DNA (partial): TGTGCCAGTAGTAAAGGTTTGGCGGGAGGGATTGAC. This translates into CASSKGLAGGID. The CDR3, in full, reads CASSKGLAGGIDYTF.

The CDR3 sequence is CASRRGTGWAEETQYF. The CDR3 bases that were read are TGTGCCAGCAGGAGGGGGACAGGGTGGGCCGAAGAGACC. The V and J genes are TRBV2 and TRBJ2-5, with TRBD1 identical over 9 bases. With the read ending 3 residues before the CDR3 end, the germline J gene is used to fill in that end. Germline assignment: CDR1 SNHLY and CDR2 FYNNEI. The V gene end was trimmed by 6 bases and the J gene end by 3 bases; junction bases not matched to a gene: 11. This CDR3 has 16 amino acids.

Notes on this clone: The DNA ends 3 residues before the CDR3 does, and the rest of the CDR3 is filled in from the germline J gene. The genes are TRBV2 and TRBJ1-5, with D possibly being TRBD1 (6 bases). Trimming took 5 bases from V and 7 from J, leaving 12 bases between them. Germline loops: CDR1 SNHLY, CDR2 FYNNEI. This CDR3 is 13 amino acids long. This CDR3 reads CASSLRGGQPQHF. Partial CDR3 DNA: TGTGCCAGCAGTCTCAGGGGCGGCCAGCCC.

Partial CDR3 DNA: TGTGCCAGCAGCCAAGATCCCACAACAGGGGCCTACGAG. Translation gives CASSQDPTTGAYE. The full CDR3 protein is CASSQDPTTGAYEQYF. This chain uses TRBV14 with TRBJ2-7; the match to TRBD1 covers 7 bases. Sequencing ends 3 residues short of the CDR3 end; the germline J gene provides the rest. CDR1 and CDR2 from the germline V gene are SGHDN and FVKESK. V lost 0 bases to trimming and J lost 2 bases; unmatched junction nucleotides: 7. This CDR3 is built from 16 residues. The full variable domain, completed using reference TRBV14 and TRBJ2-7, is EAGVTQFPSHSVIEKGQTVTLRCDPISGHDNLYWYRRVMGKEIKFLLHFVKESKQDESGMPNNRFLAERTGGTYSTLKVQPAELEDSGVYFCASSQDPTTGAYEQYFGPGTRLTVT.

CDR3 bases read: TGTGCCAGCAGCCACCTACCGGGACAGGGGACAGATACG. Amino acid sequence: CASSHLPGQGTDT. The complete CDR3 protein is CASSHLPGQGTDTQYF. The genes are TRBV14 and TRBJ2-3, with 10 bases that match TRBD1. The read finishes 3 residues shy of the CDR3 end, and the germline J gene is used to complete it. Germline CDR1 is SGHDN and CDR2 is FVKESK. CDR3 size: 16 residues. Trimming cost V 3 bases and J 3 bases; bases outside gene matches: 6.

Comments on this clone: The sequenced fragment ends 3 residues before the CDR3 boundary, so the rest is inferred from the germline J gene. The J gene is TRBJ2-2, the V gene TRBV5-6, with TRBD1 matching 8 bases. The CDR3 consists of 15 residues. Germline-derived CDR1 and CDR2 are SGHDT and YYEEEE. The CDR3 loop is CASSLRTGSNEKLFF. CDR3 DNA (partial): TGTGCCAGCAGCTTGCGGACAGGGTCAAATGAAAAG.

Concerning this clone: The read is 3 residues too short to cover the CDR3 end, so that end is filled in from the germline J gene. The chain uses TRBV7-2 and TRBJ2-3, with 8 bases matching TRBD2. From germline, CDR1 is SGHTA and CDR2 FQGNSA. CDR3 size: 12 residues. CDR3 bases read: TGTGCCAGCAGCTTATCTAGCGGGACG. It is translated as CASSLSSGT. The full CDR3 sequence reads CASSLSSGTQYF.

Note on this clone: The sequence runs out 3 residues before the end of the CDR3; the remainder is reconstructed from the germline J gene. The chain joins TRBV6-2 or TRBV6-3 to TRBJ2-1; 9 bases fit TRBD2. Germline values: CDR1 MNHEY, CDR2 SVGEGT. V shed 7 bases and J 4 bases; nucleotides not matched to a gene: 5. This CDR3 is built from 14 residues. The sequenced CDR3 bases are TGTGCCAGCACCCTAGCGGGAAGATACAATGAG. Encoded protein: CASTLAGRYNE. The entire CDR3 protein is CASTLAGRYNEQFF.

The sequenced part of the CDR3 DNA is TGTGCCAGCAGTGAAGCGGCGGGCACAGATACG. It encodes CASSEAAGTDT. The CDR3 in full is CASSEAAGTDTQYF. The chain couples TRBV2 to TRBJ2-3; D not resolved. The read comes to an end 3 residues before the CDR3 does, leaving the germline J gene to fill in the end. The CDR3 consists of 14 residues. Germline V gene sequence: CDR1 SNHLY, CDR2 FYNNEI. V was clipped by 0 bases and J by 1 base, with 5 bases between them.